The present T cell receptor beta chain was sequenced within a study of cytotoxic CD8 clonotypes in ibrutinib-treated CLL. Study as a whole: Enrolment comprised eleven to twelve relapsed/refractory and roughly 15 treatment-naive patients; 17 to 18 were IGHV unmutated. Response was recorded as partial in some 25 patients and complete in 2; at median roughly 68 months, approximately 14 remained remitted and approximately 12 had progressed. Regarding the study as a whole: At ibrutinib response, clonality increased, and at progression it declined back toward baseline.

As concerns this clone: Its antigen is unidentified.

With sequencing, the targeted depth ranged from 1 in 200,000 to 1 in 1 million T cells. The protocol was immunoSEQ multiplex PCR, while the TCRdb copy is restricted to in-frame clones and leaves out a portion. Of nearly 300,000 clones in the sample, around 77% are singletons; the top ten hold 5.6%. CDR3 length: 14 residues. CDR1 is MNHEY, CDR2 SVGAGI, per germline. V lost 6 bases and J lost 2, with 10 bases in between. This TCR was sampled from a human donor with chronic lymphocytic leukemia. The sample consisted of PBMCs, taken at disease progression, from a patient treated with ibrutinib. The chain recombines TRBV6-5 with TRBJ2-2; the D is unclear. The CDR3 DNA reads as TGTGCCAGCAGACCTTTCCCCAACACCGGGGAGCTGTTTTTT. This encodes CASRPFPNTGELFF.